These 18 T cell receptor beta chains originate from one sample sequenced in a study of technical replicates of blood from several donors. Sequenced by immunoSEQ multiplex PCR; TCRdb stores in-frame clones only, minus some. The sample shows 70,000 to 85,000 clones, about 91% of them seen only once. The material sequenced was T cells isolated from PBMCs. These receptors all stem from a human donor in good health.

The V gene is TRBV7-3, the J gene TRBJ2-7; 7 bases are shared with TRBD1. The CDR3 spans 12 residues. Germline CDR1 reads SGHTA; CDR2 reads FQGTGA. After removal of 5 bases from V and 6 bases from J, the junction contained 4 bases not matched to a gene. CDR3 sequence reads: CASSVAGGEQYF. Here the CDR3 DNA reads TGTGCCAGCAGCGTAGCAGGGGGCGAGCAGTACTTC.

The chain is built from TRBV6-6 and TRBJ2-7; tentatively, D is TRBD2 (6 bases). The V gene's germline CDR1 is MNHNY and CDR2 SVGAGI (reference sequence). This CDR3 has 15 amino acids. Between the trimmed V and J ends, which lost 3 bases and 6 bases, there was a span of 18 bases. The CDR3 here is CASSYFAGGGSEQYF. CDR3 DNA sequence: TGTGCCAGCAGTTATTTTGCGGGCGGAGGGTCCGAGCAGTACTTC.

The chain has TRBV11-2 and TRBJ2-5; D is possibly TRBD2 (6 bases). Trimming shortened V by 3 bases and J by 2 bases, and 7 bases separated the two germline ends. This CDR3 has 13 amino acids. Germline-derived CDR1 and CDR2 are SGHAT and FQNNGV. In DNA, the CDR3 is TGTGCCAGCAGCTTCAGCGGGCAAGAGACCCAGTACTTC. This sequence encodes CASSFSGQETQYF.

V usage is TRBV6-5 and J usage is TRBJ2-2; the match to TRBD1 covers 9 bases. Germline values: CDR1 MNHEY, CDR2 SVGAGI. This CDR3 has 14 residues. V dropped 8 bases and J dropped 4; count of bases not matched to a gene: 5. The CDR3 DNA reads TGTGCCAGCTTAGGACAGGGGTTCACCGGGGAGCTGTTTTTT. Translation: CASLGQGFTGELFF.

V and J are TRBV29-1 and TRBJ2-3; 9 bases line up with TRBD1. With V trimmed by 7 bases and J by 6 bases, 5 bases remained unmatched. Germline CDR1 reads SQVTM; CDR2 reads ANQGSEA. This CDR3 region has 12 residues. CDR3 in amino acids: CSDTGGSDTQYF. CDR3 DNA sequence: TGCAGCGACACAGGGGGCTCGGATACGCAGTATTTT.

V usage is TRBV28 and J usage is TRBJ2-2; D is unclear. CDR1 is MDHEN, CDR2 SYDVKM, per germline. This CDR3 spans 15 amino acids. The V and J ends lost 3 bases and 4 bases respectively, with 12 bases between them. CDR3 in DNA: TGTGCCAGCAGTTTTTCCAGGCTGGCCACCGGGGAGCTGTTTTTT. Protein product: CASSFSRLATGELFF.

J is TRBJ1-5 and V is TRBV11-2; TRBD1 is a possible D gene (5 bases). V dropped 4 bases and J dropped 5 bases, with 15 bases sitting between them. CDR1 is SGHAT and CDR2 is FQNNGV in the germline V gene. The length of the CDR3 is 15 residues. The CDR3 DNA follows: TGTGCCAGCAGCTCCGTTAAAGACAGCTATCAGCCCCAGCATTTT. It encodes CASSSVKDSYQPQHF.

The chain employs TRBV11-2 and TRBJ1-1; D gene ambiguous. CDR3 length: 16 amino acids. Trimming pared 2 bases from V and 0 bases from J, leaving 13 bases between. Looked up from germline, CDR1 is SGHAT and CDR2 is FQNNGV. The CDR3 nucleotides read TGTGCCAGCAGCTTATCGGCGGGCCAGGTGAACACTGAAGCTTTCTTT. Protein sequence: CASSLSAGQVNTEAFF. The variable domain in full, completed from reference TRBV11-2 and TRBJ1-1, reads EAGVAQSPRYKIIEKRQSVAFWCNPISGHATLYWYQQILGQGPKLLIQFQNNGVVDDSQLPKDRFSAERLKGVDSTLKIQPAKLEDSAVYLCASSLSAGQVNTEAFFGQGTRLTVV.

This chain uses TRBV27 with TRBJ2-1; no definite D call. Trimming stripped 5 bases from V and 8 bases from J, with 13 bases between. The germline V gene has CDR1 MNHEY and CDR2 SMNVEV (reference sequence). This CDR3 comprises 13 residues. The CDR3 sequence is CASSPRSAYEQFF. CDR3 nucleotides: TGTGCCAGCAGTCCGCGGTCCGCTTATGAGCAGTTCTTC.

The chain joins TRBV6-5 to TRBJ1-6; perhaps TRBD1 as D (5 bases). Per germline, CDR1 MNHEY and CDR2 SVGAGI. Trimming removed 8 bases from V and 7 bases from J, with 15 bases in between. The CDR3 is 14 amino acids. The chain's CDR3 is CASSPQGLNSPLHF. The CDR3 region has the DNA TGTGCCAGCTCTCCCCAGGGCTTGAATTCACCCCTCCACTTT.

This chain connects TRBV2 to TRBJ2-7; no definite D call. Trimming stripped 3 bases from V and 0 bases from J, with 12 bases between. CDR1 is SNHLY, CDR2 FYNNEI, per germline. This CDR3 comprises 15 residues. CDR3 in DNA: TGTGCCAGCAGTGATGTAGTGATCTTCTCCTACGAGCAGTACTTC. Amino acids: CASSDVVIFSYEQYF.

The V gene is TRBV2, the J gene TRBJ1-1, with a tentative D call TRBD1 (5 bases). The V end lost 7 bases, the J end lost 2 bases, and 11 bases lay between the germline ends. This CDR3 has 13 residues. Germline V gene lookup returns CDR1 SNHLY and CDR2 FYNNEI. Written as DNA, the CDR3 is TGTGCCAGCACCGGGACTCTTAACACTGAAGCTTTCTTT. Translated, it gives CASTGTLNTEAFF.

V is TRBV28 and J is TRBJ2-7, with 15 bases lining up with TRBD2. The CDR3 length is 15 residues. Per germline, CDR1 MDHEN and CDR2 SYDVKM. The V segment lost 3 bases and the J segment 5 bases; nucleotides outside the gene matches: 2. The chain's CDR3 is CASSLGLAGGNEQYF. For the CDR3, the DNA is TGTGCCAGCAGTTTGGGACTAGCGGGAGGAAACGAGCAGTACTTC.

DNA for the CDR3: TGCGCCAGCAGCCAAGGGGTTGGGGGACAGGGGCTCTACGAGCAGTACTTC. Translation gives CASSQGVGGQGLYEQYF. The chain carries TRBV4-1 and TRBJ2-7; the match to TRBD1 covers 10 bases. Germline V CDR1 and CDR2: MGHRA, YSYEKL. V lost 1 base and J lost 3; bases outside the gene matches: 9. CDR3 length: 17 residues.

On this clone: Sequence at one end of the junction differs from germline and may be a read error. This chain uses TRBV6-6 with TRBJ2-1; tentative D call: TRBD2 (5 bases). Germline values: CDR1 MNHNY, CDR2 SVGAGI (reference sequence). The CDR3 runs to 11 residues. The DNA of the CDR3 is TGTGCCAGCACCGGGGTGGCCGGGCGGGTCTTC. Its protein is CASTGVAGRVF.

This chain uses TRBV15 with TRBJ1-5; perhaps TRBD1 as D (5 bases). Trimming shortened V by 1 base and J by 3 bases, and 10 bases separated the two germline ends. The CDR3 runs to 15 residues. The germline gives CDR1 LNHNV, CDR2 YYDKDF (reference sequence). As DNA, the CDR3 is TGTGCCACCAGCAGAGGGGGGGGGAACAATCAGCCCCAGCATTTT. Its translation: CATSRGGGNNQPQHF.

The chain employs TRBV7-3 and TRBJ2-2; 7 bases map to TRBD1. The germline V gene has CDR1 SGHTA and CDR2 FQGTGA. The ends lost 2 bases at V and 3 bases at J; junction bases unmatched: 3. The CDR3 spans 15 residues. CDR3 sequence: CASSLDREHTGELFF. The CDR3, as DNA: TGTGCCAGCAGCTTAGACAGGGAACACACCGGGGAGCTGTTTTTT.

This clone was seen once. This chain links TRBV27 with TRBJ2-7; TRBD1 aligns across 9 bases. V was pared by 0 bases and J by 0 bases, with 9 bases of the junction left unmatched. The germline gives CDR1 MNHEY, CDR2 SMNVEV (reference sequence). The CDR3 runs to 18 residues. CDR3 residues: CASSLSPPGQGYSYEQYF. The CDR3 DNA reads TGTGCCAGCAGTTTATCCCCCCCGGGACAGGGATACTCCTACGAGCAGTACTTC.